This T cell receptor (beta chain) is drawn from a study of blood T cell repertoires in COVID-19. Using immunoSEQ multiplex PCR, the repertoire was profiled, and TCRdb retains in-frame clones only, with some absent. The profile shows approximately 280,000 clones, about 88% of them singletons. V gave up 3 bases and J gave up 6 bases; unmatched junction bases: 4. Per the germline V gene, CDR1 is MNHEY and CDR2 is SVGEGT. This CDR3 is built from 14 residues. Specimen: peripheral blood. J is TRBJ1-5 and V is TRBV6-2 or TRBV6-3; 8 nucleotides align to TRBD1. This TCR was recovered from a woman aged 55 to 70 with acute or convalescent COVID-19. CDR3 in amino acids: CASSYGQGGQPQHF. Here the CDR3 DNA reads TGTGCCAGCAGTTATGGACAGGGCGGTCAGCCCCAGCATTTT.